This T cell receptor (beta chain) originates from a study of radiation and T cells in renal cell carcinoma. Study-level results: Baseline intratumoral clonotype presence is unknown without pretreatment biopsies. In blood, top tumor clones expanded by 2 weeks, shrinking by 4.

The CDR3 sequence is 15 residues long. Germline CDR1 is GTSNPN and CDR2 is SVGIG (reference sequence). The ends were cut back, 3 bases at V and 4 bases at J, with 16 bases in the middle. Comment on this clone: The antigen is undetermined.

Measured with immunoSEQ multiplex PCR; TCRdb has only the in-frame clones, and not every one. The sample holds some 100,000 clones; around 84% are singletons and the top ten take 7.2%. Time point reported: blood 4 weeks post-SBRT, at nephrectomy. Treatment noted: 15 Gy SBRT to primary tumor, nephrectomy 4 weeks later. V is TRBV30 and J is TRBJ2-1, with D perhaps TRBD2 (7 bases). The sample was blood, taken from a patient whose treatment included radiotherapy and nephrectomy. The receptor comes from a man between 60 and 70 years old with renal cell carcinoma. CDR3 sequence reads: CAWRRGADLYNEQFF. Written as DNA, the CDR3 is TGTGCCTGGAGACGGGGGGCGGATCTGTACAATGAGCAGTTCTTC.